One and the same sample provided the 30 T cell receptor beta chains below, sequenced in a study of shared clonotypes between healthy human individuals. TCRdb's copy holds only in-frame clones and misses some; the assay was immunoSEQ multiplex PCR. Of about 610,000 clones in the sample, 97% were seen once. The sample comprised naive CD4+ T cells sorted from blood. Stated subset: CD45RA+ positively selected. The receptors stem from a woman younger than 45 in good health.

The rearrangement uses TRBV23-1 and TRBJ2-1; 8 bases match TRBD2. TRBV23-1 is annotated as an ORF whose role is uncertain. The CDR3 spans 19 residues. Unmatched junction bases numbered 15, after V lost 3 bases and J lost 2 bases. This chain's CDR3 is CASSQYLSIAGTPYNEQFF. The CDR3 DNA reads as TGCGCCAGCAGTCAGTACCTATCTATAGCGGGAACCCCCTACAATGAGCAGTTCTTC.

V gene TRBV14 combines with J gene TRBJ2-7; 7 bases align to TRBD2. The ends lost 1 base at V and 5 bases at J; junction bases unmatched: 14. In germline, CDR1 is SGHDN, CDR2 FVKESK. The CDR3 consists of 17 residues. For the CDR3, the DNA is TGTGCCAGCAGCCAAGGGGTGCGGGGGTTCCTCGGGAACGAGCAGTACTTC. It translates to CASSQGVRGFLGNEQYF.

About this clone itself: Other DNA sequences within the sample encode an identical CDR3. V usage is TRBV5-5 and J usage is TRBJ2-5; D unclear. The ends were cut back, 2 bases at V and 5 bases at J, with 7 bases in the middle. This CDR3 has 12 residues. Germline CDR1 reads SGHKS; CDR2 reads YYEKEE (reference sequence). The DNA for the CDR3 is TGTGCCAGCAGCTTCGGAGAGGAGACCCAGTACTTC. Its translation: CASSFGEETQYF.

This chain links TRBV15 with TRBJ1-2; TRBD1 agrees at 9 bases. The CDR3 runs 17 residues. With V trimmed by 1 base and J by 6 bases, 12 bases remained unmatched. Germline V gene lookup returns CDR1 LNHNV and CDR2 YYDKDF (reference sequence). CDR3 loop: CATSRGVTGTGINGYTF. The DNA of the CDR3 is TGTGCCACCAGCAGAGGCGTTACCGGGACAGGGATAAATGGCTACACCTTC.

The chain combines TRBV11-2 with TRBJ2-7, with 10 bases identical to TRBD1. The CDR3 contains 15 residues. V gave up 4 bases and J gave up 7 bases; unmatched junction bases: 10. The V gene's germline CDR1 is SGHAT and CDR2 FQNNGV. CDR3: CASSSADRGVGEQYF. CDR3 DNA sequence: TGTGCCAGCAGCTCTGCGGACAGGGGGGTTGGGGAGCAGTACTTC.

The chain is built from TRBV2 and TRBJ2-5; D possibly corresponds to TRBD1 (6 bases). The CDR3 consists of 11 residues. V was trimmed by 6 bases and J by 5 bases, leaving 7 bases between them. Germline CDR1 reads SNHLY; CDR2 reads FYNNEI. CDR3 sequence reads: CASRGAETQYF. Written as DNA, the CDR3 is TGTGCCAGCAGGGGGGCGGAGACCCAGTACTTC.

This chain uses TRBV19 with TRBJ2-1; perhaps D is TRBD1 or TRBD2 (6 bases each). V dropped 4 bases and J dropped 6 bases, with 10 bases sitting between them. CDR3 length equals 13 residues. In germline, CDR1 is LNHDA, CDR2 SQIVND (reference sequence). CDR3 coding DNA: TGTGCCAGTAGTACCCCGGGGGCCAATGAGCAGTTCTTC. Protein product: CASSTPGANEQFF.

The V call is TRBV7-2, the J call TRBJ2-5; D gene unclear. The CDR3 has 14 residues. The V gene's germline CDR1 is SGHTA and CDR2 FQGNSA. V lost 2 bases and J lost 0, with 7 bases in between. Written as DNA, the CDR3 is TGTGCCAGCAGCTTACTAGAGTACCAAGAGACCCAGTACTTC. Its protein is CASSLLEYQETQYF.

This chain uses TRBV6-1 with TRBJ2-3; 9 positions agree with TRBD2. Germline loops: CDR1 MNHNS, CDR2 SASEGT. J was trimmed by 2 bases and V by 8 bases; bases with no gene match: 8. This CDR3 is 15 amino acids long. CDR3 residues: CASLRGLATTDTQYF. CDR3 coding DNA: TGTGCCAGCTTACGTGGACTAGCGACCACAGATACGCAGTATTTT.

V usage is TRBV28 and J usage is TRBJ2-3; D ambiguous. Between the trimmed V and J ends, which lost 4 bases and 5 bases, there was a span of 13 bases. Germline V gives CDR1 MDHEN, CDR2 SYDVKM. This CDR3 is 14 amino acids long. The CDR3 loop is CASSSRVTRDTQYF. The CDR3 DNA is TGTGCCAGCAGTTCTAGAGTTACTCGAGATACGCAGTATTTT.

The gene calls are TRBV5-4 and TRBJ2-1; 7 nucleotides match TRBD1. The junction had 12 bases not matched to a gene; V was cut back by 4 bases and J by 5 bases. CDR3 length equals 16 residues. Germline V CDR1 and CDR2: SGHNT, YYREEE (reference sequence). The CDR3 loop reads CASSNRPGQFDNEQFF. Here the CDR3 DNA reads TGTGCCAGCAGCAACCGGCCGGGACAGTTTGACAATGAGCAGTTCTTC.

The gene calls are TRBV10-2 and TRBJ2-5; a weak D match, TRBD2 (6 bases). CDR1 is WSHSY and CDR2 is SAAADI in the germline V gene. V was pared by 5 bases and J by 5 bases, with 9 bases between. This CDR3 is built from 12 residues. The CDR3 here is CASSLAYETQYF. CDR3 DNA sequence: TGCGCCAGCAGTCTAGCGTACGAGACCCAGTACTTC.

The V gene is TRBV10-2, the J gene TRBJ1-5; no clear D gene. The V gene lost 5 bases and the J gene lost 3 bases, with 8 bases spanning the gap. The CDR3 totals 13 residues. Germline V gene data show CDR1 as WSHSY and CDR2 as SAAADI. The CDR3 coding sequence is TGCGCCAGCAGTCCAGACGCCAATCAGCCCCAGCATTTT. It is translated as CASSPDANQPQHF.

The chain is built from TRBV6-1 and TRBJ1-2; 9 positions match TRBD1. The CDR3 covers 13 residues. Trimming cost V 3 bases and J 6 bases; bases outside gene matches: 2. Germline CDR1 and CDR2: MNHNS and SASEGT. The CDR3 DNA reads TGTGCCAGCAGTGACCGGACAGGGGATGGCTACACCTTC. Its translation: CASSDRTGDGYTF.

J is TRBJ1-2 and V is TRBV5-1, with D unclear. There are 12 residues in the CDR3. Germline loops: CDR1 SGHRS, CDR2 YFSETQ. V was pared by 0 bases and J by 10 bases, with 10 bases between. The CDR3 DNA reads as TGCGCCAGCAGCTTGGAATCGACGGACTACACCTTC. Its protein is CASSLESTDYTF.

This chain uses TRBV5-1 with TRBJ2-2; no clear D. The germline V gene encodes CDR1 SGHRS and CDR2 YFSETQ. The CDR3 covers 13 residues. V was clipped by 2 bases and J by 5 bases, with 7 bases between them. CDR3 residues: CASSFEGTGELFF. The CDR3 nucleotides are TGCGCCAGCAGCTTCGAAGGGACCGGGGAGCTGTTTTTT.

Details on this clone: The DNA is left out, because the CDR3 cannot be placed on it with certainty; the CDR3 is given as TCRdb lists it. The rearrangement uses TRBV28 and TRBJ2-1; the DNA was not used to check the table's D call, TRBD1. From germline, CDR1 is MDHEN and CDR2 SYDVKM. 12 amino acids form the CDR3, both terminal residues included. CDR3 sequence reads: CASSFLAVEQFF.

This chain links TRBV4-1 with TRBJ2-1, with 7 bases aligning to TRBD2. The CDR3 has 17 residues. V shed 0 bases and J 3 bases; nucleotides not matched to a gene: 8. The germline gives CDR1 MGHRA, CDR2 YSYEKL. The CDR3 region is CASSQEGETSLYNEQFF. Here the CDR3 DNA reads TGCGCCAGCAGCCAAGAAGGAGAGACTAGCCTCTACAATGAGCAGTTCTTC.

V and J are TRBV19 and TRBJ2-1; D uncertain. The CDR3 consists of 11 residues. In germline, CDR1 is LNHDA, CDR2 SQIVND (reference sequence). V was shortened by 7 bases and J by 9 bases, with 10 bases between the two germline ends. CDR3 region: CASIGEFEQFF. The CDR3 bases are TGTGCCAGTATTGGTGAGTTTGAGCAGTTCTTC.

The chain joins TRBV5-1 to TRBJ2-2, with D possibly being TRBD2 (6 bases). The CDR3 runs 13 residues. Germline assignment: CDR1 SGHRS and CDR2 YFSETQ. V lost 3 bases and J 6 bases, leaving 9 bases between the germline ends. CDR3 coding DNA: TGCGCCAGCAGCTCGGAGGGTCCCGGGGAGCTGTTTTTT. This codes for CASSSEGPGELFF.

The chain joins TRBV5-1 to TRBJ1-2; tentatively, D is TRBD1 (5 bases). Between the trimmed V and J ends, which lost 1 base and 6 bases, there was a span of 16 bases. CDR1 SGHRS and CDR2 YFSETQ come from the germline V gene. This CDR3 has 15 residues. The CDR3 region is CASSLKGTESNGYTF. DNA of the CDR3: TGCGCCAGCAGCTTGAAAGGGACGGAATCCAATGGCTACACCTTC.

The chain couples TRBV28 to TRBJ2-7, with 7 bases that match TRBD1. The CDR3 is made up of 15 amino acids. The V gene end was trimmed by 6 bases and the J gene end by 6 bases; junction bases not matched to a gene: 14. The germline V gene has CDR1 MDHEN and CDR2 SYDVKM. The CDR3 region is CASRAQRTGSAEQYF. CDR3 coding DNA: TGTGCCAGCAGAGCTCAGCGGACAGGCTCAGCCGAGCAGTACTTC.

The CDR3 loop is CASSSARTGANVLTF. The CDR3 nucleotides read TGTGCCAGCAGTTCCGCGAGAACTGGGGCCAACGTCCTGACTTTC. The gene calls are TRBV28 and TRBJ2-6; D unresolved. Germline V gene lookup returns CDR1 MDHEN and CDR2 SYDVKM. V lost 4 bases, J lost 2 bases, and 9 bases lay in between. The CDR3 covers 15 residues.

This clone appeared once. This CDR3 is CASSPGTQGNTEAFF. The CDR3 region has the DNA TGTGCCAGCAGCCCCGGAACTCAGGGGAACACTGAAGCTTTCTTT. This chain joins TRBV7-9 and TRBJ1-1; possibly TRBD1 for D (5 bases). Germline V gives CDR1 SEHNR, CDR2 FQNEAQ (reference sequence). Trimming removed 5 bases at V and 1 base at J, with 14 bases between. The CDR3 runs 15 residues.

The V gene is TRBV6-5, the J gene TRBJ1-3, with 7 bases matching TRBD1. V shed 6 bases and J 4 bases; nucleotides not matched to a gene: 6. Germline CDR1 MNHEY, CDR2 SVGAGI. The CDR3 loop spans 14 amino acids. CDR3 nucleotide sequence: TGTGCCAGCAGCCTGGACAGGAGGGGAAACACCATATATTTT. This translates into CASSLDRRGNTIYF.

The genes are TRBV28 and TRBJ2-5; perhaps TRBD1 as D (5 bases). The CDR3 sequence is 13 residues long. CDR1 is MDHEN, CDR2 SYDVKM, per germline. V was cut by 5 bases and J by 4 bases, with 11 bases left in between. The DNA of the CDR3 is TGTGCCAGCAGTCTCAGGGTGGCAGAGACCCAGTACTTC. This codes for CASSLRVAETQYF.

V usage is TRBV5-1 and J usage is TRBJ2-1, with TRBD1 matching 7 bases. The junction had 11 bases not matched to a gene; V was cut back by 3 bases and J by 8 bases. Germline V lookup: CDR1 SGHRS, CDR2 YFSETQ. The CDR3 length is 15 residues. CDR3 amino acids: CASSSRDRRTDEQFF. CDR3 nucleotides: TGCGCCAGCAGCTCCCGGGACAGACGGACGGATGAGCAGTTCTTC.

V gene TRBV2 combines with J gene TRBJ2-1; D call uncertain. This CDR3 has 15 residues. Trimming removed 3 bases at V and 7 bases at J, with 16 bases between. Germline assignment: CDR1 SNHLY and CDR2 FYNNEI. CDR3 nucleotides: TGTGCCAGCAGTGAGGTCCGGGTCATACGGAATGAGCAGTTCTTC. This gives the protein CASSEVRVIRNEQFF.

The chain couples TRBV11-3 to TRBJ2-5, with 7 bases identical to TRBD2. There are 13 residues in the CDR3. With V trimmed by 5 bases and J by 4 bases, 4 bases remained unmatched. CDR1 and CDR2 (germline): SGHNT, YENEEA. The CDR3 nucleotides read TGTGCCAGCAGCATGGGACTAAGAGAGACCCAGTACTTC. This sequence encodes CASSMGLRETQYF.

The V gene is TRBV28, the J gene TRBJ2-1; the match to TRBD2 covers 8 bases. The V gene end was trimmed by 4 bases and the J gene end by 9 bases; junction bases not matched to a gene: 11. Germline V gene lookup returns CDR1 MDHEN and CDR2 SYDVKM. This CDR3 has 15 amino acids. DNA for the CDR3: TGTGCCAGCAGTTCGACTCCCCGGACTAGCTTTGAGCAGTTCTTC. Encoded protein: CASSSTPRTSFEQFF.